One sample yielded the 19 T cell receptor beta chains listed below, sequenced in a study of T cells in Graves' hyperthyroidism and ophthalmopathy. RNA transcripts gave rise to amplified TCR beta CDR3 regions. An initial round of RT-PCR targeting the TCR CDR3 relied on the HTBI primer set. Each CDR3 protein gets one entry after TCRdb re-called the multiplex PCR reads with MiXCR. The sample carries some 400,000 distinct CDR3 sequences, roughly 19% recorded once. Material: blood. These receptors originate from a woman between 18 and 29 years old with Graves' hyperthyroidism.

V gene TRBV7-2 combines with J gene TRBJ2-5; the D gene could be TRBD1 or TRBD2 (5 bases each). Germline loops: CDR1 SGHTA, CDR2 FQGNSA. The CDR3 length is 15 residues. Trimming cost V 1 base and J 5 bases, with 14 bases left between them. The CDR3 spells CASSLVLTWGETQYF. As DNA, the CDR3 is TGTGCCAGCAGCTTAGTCTTGACCTGGGGGGAGACCCAGTACTTC.

This clonotype was recorded many times. This chain uses TRBV6-1 with TRBJ1-5; D possibly corresponds to TRBD1 (6 bases). Looked up from germline, CDR1 is MNHNS and CDR2 is SASEGT. V shed 6 bases and J shed 5 bases, with 14 bases lying between them. The CDR3 contains 14 residues. DNA for the CDR3: TGTGCCAGCAGCCTTACAGGGAACCATCAGCCCCAGCATTTT. Translation: CASSLTGNHQPQHF.

Here the CDR3 reads CASSSVGLLGETQYF. CDR3 coding DNA: TGTGCCAGCAGCTCCGTGGGGCTGCTAGGAGAGACCCAGTACTTC. The chain uses TRBV7-8 and TRBJ2-5; maybe TRBD1 (5 bases). Trimming left V 4 bases short and J 4 bases short, with 16 bases between. Looked up from germline, CDR1 is SGHVS and CDR2 is FQNEAQ. The CDR3 loop spans 15 amino acids.

The table lists this clonotype with many counts. The chain couples TRBV9 to TRBJ2-5; D is perhaps TRBD2 (7 bases). The CDR3 totals 15 residues. Germline V gene data show CDR1 as SGDLS and CDR2 as YYNGEE. The V and J ends lost 0 bases and 4 bases respectively, with 13 bases between them. The CDR3 reads CASSVAGGLIETQYF. CDR3 coding DNA: TGTGCCAGCAGCGTAGCGGGGGGCCTTATAGAGACCCAGTACTTC.

The sample holds many counts of this clonotype. The chain is built from TRBV18 and TRBJ2-5; the D is unclear. V was shortened by 6 bases and J by 4 bases, with 18 bases between the two germline ends. Germline-derived CDR1 and CDR2 are KGHSH and LQKENI. This CDR3 has 15 residues. The CDR3 DNA reads as TGTGCCAGCTCCCGAATACAATCCGGCGGAGAGACCCAGTACTTC. Its protein product is CASSRIQSGGETQYF.

This clonotype was counted at least ten times. The chain has TRBV6-5 and TRBJ1-1; D gene uncertain. Germline V gene data show CDR1 as MNHEY and CDR2 as SVGAGI. V lost 4 bases, J lost 1 base, and 7 bases lay in between. The CDR3 covers 13 residues. The CDR3 nucleotides read TGTGCCAGCAGTTGGAGAGAGAACACTGAAGCTTTCTTT. Its translation is CASSWRENTEAFF.

This clonotype showed up many times. J is TRBJ1-5 and V is TRBV20-1; weak D call: TRBD1 (6 bases). The V end was cut by 1 base, the J end by 8 bases, with 12 bases between. Germline CDR1 DFQATT, CDR2 SNEGSKA (reference sequence). The CDR3 is 13 amino acids. This CDR3 is CSARAAGAKPQHF. DNA of the CDR3: TGCAGTGCTAGAGCGGCAGGGGCAAAGCCCCAGCATTTT.

In its sample, this clonotype was seen many times. CDR3 loop: CAWSVGAKETQYF. CDR3 nucleotides: TGTGCCTGGAGTGTGGGGGCGAAAGAGACCCAGTACTTC. The chain combines TRBV30 with TRBJ2-5; a weak D match, TRBD1 (6 bases). Looked up from germline, CDR1 is GTSNPN and CDR2 is SVGIG (reference sequence). V was clipped by 0 bases and J by 3 bases, with 8 bases between them. This CDR3 spans 13 amino acids.

This clonotype was recorded many times. The chain uses TRBV20-1 and TRBJ1-2; D is perhaps TRBD1 (6 bases). Trimming left V 1 base short and J 5 bases short, with 20 bases between. This CDR3 comprises 16 residues. CDR1 DFQATT and CDR2 SNEGSKA come from the germline V gene (reference sequence). DNA for the CDR3: TGCAGTGCTAGAGCCCCAGGACAGTCGTTGGAGTATGGCTACACCTTC. The encoded protein is CSARAPGQSLEYGYTF.

The chain employs TRBV11-2 and TRBJ2-3, with 7 bases that match TRBD2. J lost 0 bases, V lost 3 bases, and 3 bases had no gene match. Germline CDR1 SGHAT, CDR2 FQNNGV. The CDR3 is 15 amino acids. CDR3 protein: CASSLGLSSTDTQYF. The CDR3 region has the DNA TGTGCCAGCAGCTTGGGACTATCTAGCACAGATACGCAGTATTTT.

The CDR3 spells CASSLEPGTFAEAFF. The DNA for the CDR3 is TGTGCCAGCAGCTTGGAACCGGGTACTTTCGCTGAAGCTTTCTTT. The V call is TRBV5-4, the J call TRBJ1-1; D gene ambiguous. The length of the CDR3 is 15 residues. Trimming stripped 0 bases from V and 6 bases from J, with 15 bases between. CDR1 is SGHNT and CDR2 is YYREEE in the germline V gene (reference sequence).

This clonotype was seen at least ten times. V gene TRBV15 combines with J gene TRBJ1-2; the D is unclear. The CDR3 totals 11 residues. V was clipped by 5 bases and J by 6 bases, with 7 bases between them. The germline gives CDR1 LNHNV, CDR2 YYDKDF (reference sequence). The CDR3 nucleotides read TGTGCCACCAGCCGGCAGGATGGCTACACCTTC. It yields the protein CATSRQDGYTF.

This clonotype was observed a few times. As DNA, the CDR3 is TGTGCCAGCAGTCCGGGGACCAGTGGGCAGTATTTT. Translating gives CASSPGTSGQYF. The genes are TRBV12-3 or TRBV12-4 and TRBJ2-3; the D call may be TRBD1 or TRBD2 (5 bases each). V lost 5 bases to trimming and J lost 11 bases, with 14 bases between them. The CDR3 is 12 residues long.

Ten or more counts support this clonotype. This sequence joins TRBV4-1 and TRBJ1-5; tentatively, D is TRBD1 (5 bases). In germline, CDR1 is MGHRA, CDR2 YSYEKL. The CDR3 sequence is 18 residues long. V was pared by 0 bases and J by 4 bases, with 19 bases between. CDR3 residues: CASSQDWAGRVSNQPQHF. In DNA form, the CDR3 reads TGCGCCAGCAGCCAAGATTGGGCGGGACGGGTGTCTAATCAGCCCCAGCATTTT.

This clonotype was detected ten times or more. V gene TRBV30 combines with J gene TRBJ1-1; 9 positions agree with TRBD1. This CDR3 comprises 14 residues. J was trimmed by 4 bases and V by 3 bases; bases with no gene match: 6. The V gene's germline CDR1 is GTSNPN and CDR2 SVGIG (reference sequence). The CDR3 region is CAWRDRDRVTEAFF. CDR3 bases: TGTGCCTGGAGGGACCGGGACAGGGTCACTGAAGCTTTCTTT.

There are many counts of this clonotype. One end of the junction is discordant with germline, which a read error may explain. The J gene is TRBJ2-7, the V gene TRBV5-6; the D is unclear. Germline CDR1 SGHDT, CDR2 YYEEEE. The CDR3 contains 14 residues. CDR3 sequence reads: CASSFILRTYEQYF. The CDR3 region has the DNA TGCGCCAGCAGCTTTATTCTCAGAACCTACGAGCAGTACTTC.

This clonotype was seen ten or more times. The chain joins TRBV19 to TRBJ1-1; D possibly corresponds to TRBD1 (6 bases). CDR1 LNHDA and CDR2 SQIVND come from the germline V gene (reference sequence). Deletions cut 7 bases from V and 5 bases from J, with 14 bases between. The CDR3 has 13 residues. The CDR3 DNA follows: TGTGCCAGTAATTACAGGGAGGATACTGAAGCTTTCTTT. Encoded protein: CASNYREDTEAFF.

This clonotype has only a few counts. This chain connects TRBV7-8 to TRBJ1-3, with D uncertain. In germline, CDR1 is SGHVS, CDR2 FQNEAQ. The CDR3 is made up of 17 amino acids. The ends were cut back, 5 bases at V and 0 bases at J, with 17 bases in the middle. DNA for the CDR3: TGTGCCAGCAGCCCCTTCCTGGTACACCCCTCTGGAAACACCATATATTTT. Amino acids: CASSPFLVHPSGNTIYF.

This clonotype was counted many times. This chain joins TRBV6-5 and TRBJ1-2; a possible D gene is TRBD1 (5 bases). The CDR3 extends over 14 amino acids. Between the trimmed V and J ends, which lost 4 bases and 5 bases, there was a span of 14 bases. Germline lookup yields CDR1 MNHEY and CDR2 SVGAGI. The CDR3 is CASSWGRKGYGYTF. The CDR3 DNA reads TGTGCCAGCAGTTGGGGGAGAAAAGGGTATGGCTACACCTTC.